Detailed here is one TCR beta chain. Its antigen remains unidentified. Mismatch with germline at one junction end may stem from a read error. From germline, CDR1 is SGHRS and CDR2 YFSETQ. This CDR3 comprises 14 residues. This sample is part of a study of blood T cells in healthy people across ages. Overall study results and limits: Calculation of diversity from one million T cells yielded estimates considered to be underestimates. Per million T cells, TCR beta diversity dropped about linearly as age rose.

A second PCR of roughly 7 to 11 cycles used a sample-barcoded 5' primer and a J-beta primer mix. TCRdb re-analysed the 5' RACE reads in MiXCR, keeping a single row per CDR3 protein. The sample records about 730,000 distinct CDR3 sequences, approximately 43% being singletons. The study recruited healthy Caucasian donors from Russia who were aged roughly 6 to 95. Each donor gave approximately 9.1 milliliters of peripheral blood. This chain links TRBV5-1 with TRBJ2-3, with D hard to call. This receptor was taken from a woman aged 60-75 years in good health. Input material: blood. The CDR3 region is CASAPELVQDTLYF. Here the CDR3 DNA reads TGCGCCAGCGCCCCCGAGCTCGTACAAGATACGCTGTATTTT. Full variable domain (missing parts from reference TRBV5-1 and TRBJ2-3): KAGVTQTPRYLIKTRGQQVTLSCSPISGHRSVSWYQQTPGQGLQFLFEYFSETQRNKGNFPGRFSGRQFSNSRSEMNVSTLELGDSALYLCASAPELVQDTLYFGPGTRLTVL.